This record covers a single T cell receptor beta chain. In its sample, this clone was seen once. Its antigen remains undetermined. No base quality information exists; no much larger clone differs at one position. After about 10 days of culture, CD4+ T cells were isolated with the EasySep CD4+ T cell isolation kit. Participants received two doses of either the BNT162b2 or the mRNA-1273 mRNA SARS-CoV-2 vaccine. The absence of prior SARS-CoV-2 infection in healthy vaccine recipients was confirmed by negative nucleocapsid antibodies before and after vaccination. On days 3 and 7, half of the culture medium was replaced with fresh IL-2-containing medium. Unless otherwise noted, each peptide stimulation condition was cultured in triplicate wells. Using Ficoll-Paque Plus gradient centrifugation, PBMC were separated from whole blood and then either used fresh or cryopreserved at -140C. The QIAamp micro DNA kit was used to extract genomic DNA from the cultured CD4+ T cells.

The data were taken from a study of vaccination effects on CD4 cells after COVID-19 (dated by TCRdb to between 2021 and 2022). General notes on the study: In the ViraFEST assay, PBMC were stimulated with viral peptide pools, and antigen-specific CD4+ T cell clonotypes were then identified by expansion using TCR sequencing. Each well held 2 million to 2.5 million PBMC cultured in IMDM containing approximately 5.3% human AB serum, 8 to 10 IU/ml IL-2 and gentamicin, along with roughly 10 ug/ml peptides. In the study, cultures from other donors were sequenced using the Oncomine TCR Beta short-read assay on an Illumina iSeq 100. Altogether, some 10 COVID-19 convalescent patients and several SARS-CoV-2-naive healthy vaccine recipients made up the full study. Post-vaccine samples across the study were collected a median of 72 days after the second dose, with a range of 14 to 241. In both COVID-19 convalescent patients and infection-naive vaccine recipients, the study compared SARS-CoV-2 spike-specific CD4+ TCR repertoires from before mRNA vaccination with those from after it. Findings and caveats that apply to the study as a whole: Among healthy vaccine recipients, nearly all vaccine-induced clones were SARS-CoV-2 mono-reactive, and only 1 of 255 was cross-reactive with common cold coronaviruses. Both infection-induced and vaccine-induced clones contracted markedly at late post-vaccination timepoints, which is consistent with waning T cell responses. Limitations of the study were the small number of convalescent patients and the absence of early post-infection timepoints.

Including cysteine and phenylalanine, the CDR3 has 14 amino acids. Only CDR3 DNA remains: 42 bases, in frame from the first base. V is shortened by 9 bases, J by 9 bases, and the region joining them spans 21 bases. CDR1 MNHEY and CDR2 SVGAGI are derived from the germline V gene. The library relied on the immunoSEQ multiplex PCR assay. TCR beta CDR3 sequencing was performed on DNA from the cultured, isolated CD4+ T cells. The authors processed their data as follows. Non-productive TCR sequences were removed and reads were trimmed to the CDR3 region, keeping CDR3s of at least 7 amino acids. The MANAFEST web app was used to identify antigen-specific clonotypes by comparing expansion in peptide wells with expansion in reference cultures. For clones to be considered positive, expansion at FDR<0.05 versus reference and all other wells, an odds ratio above 5, and a frequency above 0.1% in two replicate wells were required. Clonotypes significantly expanded in SARS-CoV-2 spike wells and in at least one common cold coronavirus spike condition were defined as cross-reactive. Levenshtein distance calculated with the stringdist R package was used to assess CDR3 similarity, and unrooted trees were constructed with ape in R 3.6.1. In TCRdb, the immuneACCESS table is reduced to in-frame sequences with V and J assigned. These tables do not hold every clone; where another copy was compared, an unresolved V gene accounts for under half, and the others remain unexplained. The D gene and trimming were derived from the DNA, and the V and J assignments and clone size from that table. The sample data list about 71,000 clones, and around 79% of these were observed just once. Over 2% of the sample comes from the top ten.

Sequencing used CD4+ T cells from PBMCs cultured without peptide, obtained after COVID-19 vaccination. The receptor comes from a human donor who received a COVID-19 vaccine. Recombination connected TRBV6-5 to TRBJ1-3; the D gene is perhaps TRBD1, on 6 matching bases. CDR3 protein: CASSRAGDISTIYF. The nucleotides are TGTGCCAGTTCACGGGCAGGGGATATATCCACCATATATTTT.